The clone carrying this T cell receptor beta chain was counted many times. Its specificity is unknown. This entry comes from a study of identical twins. Study-level results: While abundant cord blood beta clonotypes carried fewer insertions, memory repertoires showed no such pattern. Monozygotic twins shared more out-of-frame TCR alpha than recombination models predicted.

Template switching introduced a universal primer site, and the cDNA bore unique molecular identifiers. MiXCR, run by TCRdb on the 5' RACE reads, gives a single entry per CDR3 protein. This sample carries around 680,000 distinct CDR3 sequences, 8.5% to 9.5% of them seen once, and the ten largest clones take roughly 0.97%. Germline V gene sequence: CDR1 SGHRS, CDR2 YFSETQ. This CDR3 has 14 residues. The V segment lost 7 bases and the J segment 4 bases; nucleotides outside the gene matches: 7. The data also belong to a second study, concerning yellow fever vaccine responses in identical twins. This second study notes: Twins' vaccine T cell response reportedly gave the appearance of partial convergence and partial personalization.

This TCR came from a woman aged 18-29 years in good health. The specimen was PBMCs. The chain recombines TRBV5-1 with TRBJ2-2, with 7 positions matching TRBD2. The chain's CDR3 is CASSGSGFTGELFF. The CDR3, as DNA: TGCGCCAGCTCCGGTAGCGGGTTCACCGGGGAGCTGTTTTTT.